This T cell receptor (beta chain) was documented in a study of cytotoxic CD8 clonotypes in ibrutinib-treated CLL. This table comes from immunoSEQ multiplex PCR, and its TCRdb copy is limited to in-frame clones, with some not included. The sample consists of about 36,000 clones, roughly two thirds of them appearing once. The TCR beta libraries used approximately 2 micrograms of genomic DNA that came from cryopreserved PBMCs. V lost 3 bases and J 2 bases, leaving 11 bases between the germline ends. Germline V gives CDR1 SEHNR, CDR2 FQNEAQ (reference sequence). The CDR3 length is 15 residues. The clonotype originates from a human donor with chronic lymphocytic leukemia. The V and J genes are TRBV7-9 and TRBJ2-1; D is possibly TRBD1 (6 bases). The sample was PBMCs, taken at disease progression, from a patient treated with ibrutinib. CDR3 bases: TGTGCCAGCAGCTTTGTAAAGGGGGCCTACAATGAGCAGTTCTTC. This translates into CASSFVKGAYNEQFF.